Listed here is a single T cell receptor beta chain. Some clones are missing from TCRdb's copy, which holds only in-frame ones; the method was immunoSEQ multiplex PCR. The sample holds about 20,000 clones, roughly nine tenths seen once. These data are taken from a study of T cells after posttransplantation cyclophosphamide. Per the germline V gene, CDR1 is KGHSH and CDR2 is LQKENI. The junction had 9 bases not matched to a gene; V was cut back by 0 bases and J by 7 bases. The CDR3 is 18 amino acids. Sampled 1 year posttransplant, controls received myeloablative marrow transplants, methotrexate and a calcineurin inhibitor.

This sequence originates from a female patient aged 45-60 years who received an allogeneic stem cell transplant from an unrelated donor, was CMV-positive, and had chronic GVHD only. Some T cells may be transferred from the graft donor. The material was PBMCs, obtained after an allogeneic stem cell transplant with a calcineurin inhibitor and methotrexate. This rearrangement joins TRBV18 to TRBJ2-1; TRBD2 aligns across 13 bases. CDR3: CASSPPRLAGGLGNEQFF. CDR3 nucleotides: TGTGCCAGCTCACCACCAAGACTAGCGGGAGGTTTGGGGAATGAGCAGTTCTTC.